Shown below are 12 T cell receptor beta chains from a single sample sequenced in a study of neurological immune-mediated disorders. Noted time point: technical triplicate 2. One entry per CDR3 protein, called by TCRdb with MiXCR from the 5' RACE reads. The profile shows roughly 61,000 distinct CDR3 sequences, 24% of them singletons. Sequencing used PBMCs. These TCRs come from a man aged 55-75 years with HTLV-1-associated myelopathy (HAM/TSP).

This clonotype appeared many times. CDR3 in DNA: TGCAGCGTAAAGACAGGGCAGGCTAATCAGCCCCAGCATTTT. Translation: CSVKTGQANQPQHF. The chain uses TRBV29-1 and TRBJ1-5; 7 bases align to TRBD1. Per germline, CDR1 SQVTM and CDR2 ANQGSEA. This CDR3 has 14 amino acids. The V segment lost 6 bases and the J segment 4 bases; nucleotides outside the gene matches: 9.

The chain recombines TRBV12-3 or TRBV12-4 with TRBJ2-3, with D possibly being TRBD2 (5 bases). With 5 bases removed from V and 10 bases from J, the gap between germline ends came to 10 bases. CDR3 length equals 11 residues. As DNA, the CDR3 is TGTGCCAGCAGTCAGGAGGTTGCGCAGTATTTT. This codes for CASSQEVAQYF.

This clonotype came up many times. V is TRBV12-3 or TRBV12-4 and J is TRBJ1-1, with no clear D. Between the trimmed V and J ends, which lost 5 bases and 1 base, there was a span of 8 bases. The CDR3 runs to 13 residues. The CDR3 nucleotides read TGTGCCAGCAGTATAGGCAAGAACACTGAAGCTTTCTTT. Its protein product is CASSIGKNTEAFF.

This clonotype was seen repeatedly, ten times or more. The chain joins TRBV20-1 to TRBJ2-3; D is undetermined. CDR3 length equals 14 residues. In germline, CDR1 is DFQATT, CDR2 SNEGSKA (reference sequence). The V end was cut by 0 bases, the J end by 11 bases, with 18 bases between. The CDR3 here is CSARDPLTQKGQYF. The CDR3 nucleotides are TGCAGTGCTAGAGATCCTCTAACCCAGAAAGGGCAGTATTTT.

This clonotype came up many times. The V gene is TRBV12-3 or TRBV12-4, the J gene TRBJ1-2; possible D gene TRBD1, 5 bases. Trimming removed 7 bases at V and 2 bases at J, with 14 bases between. The CDR3 has 14 amino acids. CDR3 bases: TGTGCCAGCACCTTGGAGGGGTCGAACTATGGCTACACCTTC. It encodes CASTLEGSNYGYTF.

This clonotype was seen only a few times. This chain joins TRBV10-3 and TRBJ1-1; D gene uncertain. The ends were cut back, 7 bases at V and 4 bases at J, with 19 bases in the middle. This CDR3 comprises 15 residues. Germline V gives CDR1 ENHRY, CDR2 SYGVKD. The CDR3 DNA follows: TGTGCCATCACCGACGCCCCCTCAGGAGTCACTGAAGCTTTCTTT. Translating gives CAITDAPSGVTEAFF.

The chain combines TRBV27 with TRBJ2-1, with D tentatively TRBD1 (5 bases). V was pared by 1 base and J by 5 bases, with 12 bases between. Per germline, CDR1 MNHEY and CDR2 SMNVEV (reference sequence). The CDR3 length is 15 residues. The CDR3: CASSLLDQGNNEQFF. The CDR3 DNA is TGTGCCAGCAGTTTATTGGATCAGGGAAACAATGAGCAGTTCTTC.

The chain recombines TRBV5-1 with TRBJ2-1; 14 bases align to TRBD2. V shed 4 bases and J 5 bases; nucleotides not matched to a gene: 2. The CDR3 covers 15 residues. CDR1 SGHRS and CDR2 YFSETQ come from the germline V gene. The CDR3 is CASSRGLAGDNEQFF. The CDR3 region has the DNA TGCGCCAGCAGCCGGGGACTAGCGGGAGACAATGAGCAGTTCTTC.

This clonotype was detected ten times or more. The chain recombines TRBV25-1 with TRBJ1-1; D might be TRBD1 (5 bases). Between the trimmed V and J ends, which lost 1 base and 4 bases, there was a span of 10 bases. CDR1 is MGHDK and CDR2 is SYGVNS in the germline V gene. The CDR3 runs 14 residues. The CDR3 nucleotides read TGTGCCAGCAGTGAATGGGGGAGAAGCACTGAAGCTTTCTTT. Amino acid sequence: CASSEWGRSTEAFF.

The genes are TRBV5-1 and TRBJ2-1; maybe TRBD2 (5 bases). The germline CDR1 and CDR2 sequences are SGHRS and YFSETQ. The CDR3 length is 12 residues. V was cut by 2 bases and J by 9 bases, with 9 bases left in between. CDR3 in DNA: TGCGCCAGCAGCTTAGAGGGTACTGAGCAGTTCTTC. Translated, it gives CASSLEGTEQFF.

The chain joins TRBV2 to TRBJ2-1; 11 bases are a match to TRBD2. V lost 11 bases and J lost 8; bases outside the gene matches: 14. The CDR3 runs to 15 residues. Germline lookup yields CDR1 SNHLY and CDR2 FYNNEI. CDR3: CAGGKLAGGGDEQFF. The CDR3 bases are TGTGCCGGAGGGAAGCTAGCGGGAGGTGGGGATGAGCAGTTCTTC.

V usage is TRBV6-1 and J usage is TRBJ1-1, with D tentatively TRBD1 (5 bases). The CDR3 has 15 residues. Trimming took 0 bases from V and 7 from J, leaving 15 bases between them. Germline V gene data show CDR1 as MNHNS and CDR2 as SASEGT. CDR3 in amino acids: CASSEAGQGAFEAFF. The CDR3 DNA reads TGTGCCAGCAGTGAAGCAGGCCAGGGCGCCTTTGAAGCTTTCTTT.